The T cell receptor (beta chain) described here comes from a study of T-cell reconstitution after alpha-beta-depleted transplantation in children. Findings of the study overall: Expanded graft clones numbering several hundred reportedly gave rise to alpha-beta T cells about two months after transplant. Most T-cell counts and diversity one year after the transplant came from T cells that were newly produced.

This clonotype came up a few times. What it binds is not known. V dropped 3 bases and J dropped 6; count of bases not matched to a gene: 7. Germline assignment: CDR1 SGHTA and CDR2 FQGTGA. This CDR3 is built from 14 residues. Unique molecular identifiers were incorporated into the prepared TCRbeta library. TCRdb re-called the PCR reads with MiXCR, one entry per CDR3 protein. The data contain 900,000 or so distinct CDR3 sequences, roughly 15% of them singletons. Sequencing used PBMCs, mostly from graft donor cells, obtained 360 days after TCRalphabeta/CD19-depleted stem cell transplant. The chain employs TRBV7-3 and TRBJ2-7; TRBD1 matches 8 bases. This clonotype was obtained from a male patient younger than 18 who had a stem cell transplant for acute lymphoblastic leukemia, so the T cells may come from the graft donor. The CDR3 DNA sequence: TGTGCCAGCAGCTTGGCAGGGGGCGGGTCCGAGCAGTACTTC. It encodes CASSLAGGGSEQYF.